The following is a T cell receptor beta chain sequence with its context. The data derive from a study of post-analysis software for immune sequencing data. Libraries were made from TCR beta cDNA, and they carried unique molecular identifiers. In TCRdb, the PCR reads were re-called with MiXCR into one record per CDR3 protein. The sample gives 750,000 to 950,000 distinct CDR3 sequences, roughly 50% of which show up once; around 4.5% is in the top ten. The TCR was taken from a girl aged 5-17 years with multiple sclerosis. The sequenced sample consisted of blood.

The CDR3 spells CASSKLRGMGSDTQYF. CDR3 coding DNA: TGTGCCAGCAGCAAACTTCGGGGCATGGGGTCAGATACGCAGTATTTT. J is TRBJ2-3 and V is TRBV7-3, with D perhaps being TRBD1 or TRBD2 (5 bases each). CDR1 and CDR2 from the germline V gene are SGHTA and FQGTGA. The CDR3 is made up of 16 amino acids. The V and J ends lost 5 bases and 4 bases respectively, with 19 bases between them.